This T cell receptor beta chain was identified in a study of CD4 and CD8 cells across lung adenocarcinoma regions. This clonotype was detected many times. Localized lung adenocarcinoma, a non-small cell lung cancer, affected the donors. CDR1 is ENHRY and CDR2 is SYGVKD in the germline V gene. This CDR3 is built from 17 residues. The V end lost 0 bases, the J end lost 5 bases, and 18 bases lay between the germline ends. TCRdb ran MiXCR on the PCR reads and lists one entry per CDR3 protein. The sample shows under 20,000 distinct CDR3 sequences, 45% to 60% of them seen only once. The rearrangement links TRBV10-3 to TRBJ2-3; D is uncertain. The sample comprised CD8+ T cells from the center of a lung tumor. This clonotype was obtained from a female donor with lung adenocarcinoma. The CD4 and CD8 labels of this study may be unreliable. CDR3 coding DNA: TGTGCCATCAGTGAGTCAGGGTCGGTCGGAAGGGAAGATACGCAGTATTTT. Translation gives CAISESGSVGREDTQYF.